The rows below give T cell receptor beta chains drawn from one sample of a study of T-cell reconstitution after alpha-beta-depleted transplantation in children. MiXCR was run by TCRdb on the PCR reads, yielding one entry per CDR3 protein. The sample includes about 460,000 distinct CDR3 sequences, 9.5% to 12% of them seen just once. Sequenced material: PBMCs, mostly from graft donor cells, taken 180 days after TCRalphabeta/CD19-depleted stem cell transplant. These receptors originate from a female patient aged 2-15 years who had a stem cell transplant for aplastic anemia, so the T cells may come from the graft donor. Both conserved end residues are part of each CDR3. Clone size is given for some rows only: seen once, a few or many times, or a class if the clone is expanded.

J,V,size,CDR3
TRBJ2-7,TRBV7-2,few,CASSLLTGSTTYEQYF
TRBJ2-1,TRBV30,-,CAWSQDSYNEQFF
TRBJ1-1,TRBV5-6,few,CASSLVSAVHTEAFF
TRBJ1-2,TRBV12-3/TRBV12-4,many,CASSLGGRASYGYTF
TRBJ2-3,TRBV30,-,CAWSVEGDTQYF
TRBJ1-6,TRBV20-1,-,CSARIAAGDEEGSPLHF
TRBJ1-1,TRBV7-8,-,CASSYNGGQAEAFF
TRBJ2-2,TRBV23-1,-,CASSHLSGPNTGELFF
TRBJ1-4,TRBV5-1,-,CASSPGRGTAGEKLFF
TRBJ2-1,TRBV28,-,CASSLWQGWVGEQFF
TRBJ1-1,TRBV7-6,once,CASSLTWYSENTEAFF
TRBJ1-2,TRBV20-1,few,CSARARGTGAELSYGYTF
TRBJ2-4,TRBV27,-,CASSRAGRKNIQYF
TRBJ2-7,TRBV5-4,few,CASSQTPTGLEQYF